The T cell receptor beta chain described here comes from a study of CD8 T cells in Susac syndrome. On this clonotype itself: Its antigen is unknown.

Germline trimming cut 1 base from V and 10 bases from J; bases unmatched to any gene: 4. CDR1 is DFQATT and CDR2 is SNEGSKA in the germline V gene (reference sequence). The CDR3 contains 12 residues. Healthy donors, matched for age and sex, constituted the control group. It was negative isolation that provided the CD8+ and CD4+ T cells, whereas TEMRA cells were enriched by FACS. Whole-study results and caveats: The study's TCR sequencing and HLA analysis drew on a certain number of individuals. That number was acknowledged as relatively small.

Random hexamers primed reverse transcription of about 0.5 to 1 ug RNA. TCRdb reprocessed the immunoSEQ multiplex PCR reads via MiXCR and lists one record per CDR3 protein. This table holds some 160,000 distinct CDR3 sequences, 90% to 95% found once. This chain joins TRBV20-1 and TRBJ2-1, with 7 nucleotides matching TRBD1. The sequencing input was CD4+ T cells from PBMCs. This TCR came from a human donor in good health. CDR3: CSARGLTGEQFF. In DNA form, the CDR3 reads TGCAGTGCTAGAGGGCTGACAGGGGAGCAGTTCTTC.